A selection of T cell receptor beta chains follows, all from one sample in a study of graft-versus-host responses after intestinal transplantation. The data were produced by immunoSEQ multiplex PCR, yet TCRdb's version contains in-frame clones alone and is incomplete. The sample contains about 90,000 clones, around 86% of which appear only once. These receptors' antigens are unknown. Sample: unstimulated CD8+ T cells sorted from spleen or lymph node cells, taken before intestinal transplant. All receptors derive from a human donor who received an intestinal transplant. Each CDR3 is given with its conserved first and last residue. The D gene is left open where the match is weak. A row's size may be missing; if present it is once, few, many or a size class.

D,size,J,V,CDR3,DNA
TRBD2,NA,TRBJ2-5,TRBV4-1,CASSQTSGGAETQYF,TGCGCCAGCAGCCAGACTAGCGGGGGGGCAGAGACCCAGTACTTC
NA,once,TRBJ2-2,TRBV19,CASSIAVLDILNTGELFF,TGTGCCAGTAGTATAGCTGTGTTGGACATTCTAAACACCGGGGAGCTGTTTTTT
TRBD1,NA,TRBJ2-2,TRBV27,CASTLTPGQGTGGELFF,TGTGCCAGCACCCTCACTCCGGGACAGGGGACCGGCGGGGAGCTGTTTTTT
NA,NA,TRBJ1-5,TRBV7-9,CASSLGFKGWSNQPQHF,TGTGCCAGCAGCTTAGGTTTTAAGGGATGGAGCAATCAGCCCCAGCATTTT
TRBD2,NA,TRBJ2-1,TRBV12-5,CASGFGLAVYNEQFF,TGTGCTAGTGGTTTTGGACTAGCGGTTTACAATGAGCAGTTCTTC
TRBD1,NA,TRBJ2-7,TRBV9,CASSVGQGYYEQYF,TGTGCCAGCAGCGTAGGACAGGGGTACTACGAGCAGTACTTC
NA,NA,TRBJ2-3,TRBV10-3,CAISERGGSTDTQYF,TGTGCCATCAGTGAGAGGGGCGGGAGCACAGATACGCAGTATTTT
TRBD2,NA,TRBJ2-3,TRBV19,CASSTPQLAGTDTQYF,TGTGCCAGTAGTACTCCGCAACTAGCGGGCACAGATACGCAGTATTTT
TRBD1,few,TRBJ2-5,TRBV6-5,CASGTGTETQYF,TGTGCCAGCGGGACAGGGACGGAGACCCAGTACTTC
TRBD1,NA,TRBJ2-7,TRBV7-9,CASSPRTGSYEQYF,TGTGCCAGCAGCCCCAGGACAGGGAGCTACGAGCAGTACTTC
NA,NA,TRBJ1-1,TRBV4-1,CASSQDWGGGGEAFF,TGCGCCAGCAGCCAAGATTGGGGAGGAGGCGGTGAAGCTTTCTTT
TRBD1,NA,TRBJ2-6,TRBV15,CATSTLDREAGANVLTF,TGTGCCACCAGCACTTTGGACAGGGAGGCTGGGGCCAACGTCCTGACTTTC
NA,NA,TRBJ1-5,TRBV9,CASSVGGGNQPQHF,TGTGCCAGCAGCGTAGGAGGGGGCAATCAGCCCCAGCATTTT
TRBD1,NA,TRBJ2-1,TRBV5-4,CASSLLGQGEQFF,TGTGCCAGCAGCTTGCTGGGACAGGGCGAGCAGTTCTTC
TRBD1,once,TRBJ1-6,TRBV9,CASSTGTGVSYNSPLHF,TGTGCCAGCAGCACCGGGACAGGGGTCTCCTATAATTCACCCCTCCACTTT
NA,NA,TRBJ1-1,TRBV29-1,CSVDVRGQNTEAFF,TGCAGCGTTGACGTCAGGGGTCAGAACACTGAAGCTTTCTTT
NA,NA,TRBJ2-2,TRBV15,CATSRVGARFRTGELFF,TGTGCCACCAGCAGAGTCGGAGCTCGATTCCGAACCGGGGAGCTGTTTTTT
NA,NA,TRBJ2-6,TRBV28,CASSFHYSNSGANVLTF,TGTGCCAGCAGTTTTCATTACAGCAACTCTGGGGCCAACGTCCTGACTTTC
NA,NA,TRBJ1-1,TRBV7-9,CASSLSLTGYKSRTEAFF,TGTGCCAGCAGCCTTAGCCTGACAGGCTATAAGAGTAGGACTGAAGCTTTCTTT
TRBD1,NA,TRBJ1-6,TRBV7-9,CASRPGTGDSPLHF,TGTGCCAGCAGACCCGGGACAGGGGATTCACCCCTCCACTTT
NA,NA,TRBJ1-2,TRBV29-1,CSVESLAAYGYTF,TGCAGCGTTGAATCTCTGGCAGCCTATGGCTACACCTTC
NA,NA,TRBJ2-5,TRBV19,CASSINDSPETQYF,TGTGCCAGTAGTATAAACGACAGCCCAGAGACCCAGTACTTC
NA,NA,TRBJ1-1,TRBV11-2,CASSLNRGMNTEAFF,TGTGCCAGCAGCTTAAATAGGGGCATGAACACTGAAGCTTTCTTT
TRBD2,NA,TRBJ2-7,TRBV19,CASSLAGSSYEQYF,TGTGCCAGTAGTCTAGCGGGTAGCTCCTACGAGCAGTACTTC
TRBD2,NA,TRBJ2-5,TRBV29-1,CSVEVGRGEVETQYF,TGCAGCGTTGAAGTAGGGCGGGGGGAGGTAGAGACCCAGTACTTC
TRBD1,NA,TRBJ2-2,TRBV10-2,CASSDTGVGTGELFF,TGCGCCAGCAGTGACACAGGGGTAGGAACCGGGGAGCTGTTTTTT
NA,NA,TRBJ2-5,TRBV13,CASSSRDKETQYF,TGTGCCAGCAGCTCCCGGGACAAAGAGACCCAGTACTTC
NA,NA,TRBJ2-3,TRBV10-1,CASSEWTRDTQYF,TGCGCCAGCAGTGAGTGGACACGGGATACGCAGTATTTT
NA,NA,TRBJ1-5,TRBV27,CASSSVGLSNQPQHF,TGTGCCAGCAGTTCCGTGGGCCTAAGCAATCAGCCCCAGCATTTT
TRBD1,NA,TRBJ1-5,TRBV19,CASSIGDRVNQPQHF,TGTGCCAGTAGTATAGGGGACAGGGTAAATCAGCCCCAGCATTTT
TRBD2,NA,TRBJ2-1,TRBV7-9,CASSLQFSGKEDEQFF,TGTGCCAGCAGCTTACAATTTAGCGGGAAAGAGGATGAGCAGTTCTTC
TRBD2,NA,TRBJ2-2,TRBV11-2,CASSPWTSGAGIGGELFF,TGTGCCAGCAGCCCTTGGACTAGCGGGGCGGGCATCGGCGGGGAGCTGTTTTTT
TRBD2,few,TRBJ2-1,TRBV5-1,CASSLRGGGNEQFF,TGCGCCAGCAGCCTCCGCGGGGGGGGCAATGAGCAGTTCTTC
NA,NA,TRBJ1-1,TRBV9,CASSPDNTEAFF,TGTGCCAGCAGCCCCGACAACACTGAAGCTTTCTTT
NA,NA,TRBJ2-6,TRBV5-1,CASSLAAPGRWYGANVLTF,TGCGCCAGCAGCTTGGCCGCGCCAGGGAGGTGGTATGGGGCCAACGTCCTGACTTTC
TRBD2,NA,TRBJ2-3,TRBV7-3,CASSGLAGESDTQYF,TGTGCCAGCAGCGGACTAGCGGGAGAGTCAGATACGCAGTATTTT
NA,NA,TRBJ1-1,TRBV15,CATSRSIRGAGNTEAFF,TGTGCCACCAGCAGGAGTATAAGGGGAGCAGGGAACACTGAAGCTTTCTTT
TRBD2,NA,TRBJ2-1,TRBV11-3,CASSWTSGRNEQFF,TGTGCCAGCAGCTGGACTAGCGGGAGGAATGAGCAGTTCTTC
TRBD1,few,TRBJ2-5,TRBV7-8,CASSPTPAEATGLTQYF,TGTGCCAGCAGCCCCACGCCGGCAGAGGCGACAGGGCTGACCCAGTACTTC
NA,NA,TRBJ2-2,TRBV29-1,CSVERDGGGELFF,TGCAGCGTGGAACGGGATGGTGGCGGGGAGCTGTTTTTT
NA,NA,TRBJ2-1,TRBV5-1,CASSFGGTPNHNEQFF,TGCGCCAGCAGCTTCGGGGGCACTCCTAATCACAATGAGCAGTTCTTC
NA,NA,TRBJ2-3,TRBV5-5,CASSHPQGSGGTDTQYF,TGTGCCAGCAGCCACCCCCAGGGGTCAGGTGGCACAGATACGCAGTATTTT
TRBD2,NA,TRBJ2-5,TRBV7-9,CASSSGLGETQYF,TGTGCCAGCAGCTCCGGACTAGGAGAGACCCAGTACTTC
NA,NA,TRBJ2-7,TRBV6-1,CASRTGSSYEQYF,TGTGCCAGCCGGACGGGGAGCTCCTACGAGCAGTACTTC
TRBD2,NA,TRBJ2-5,TRBV7-6,CASSLGGLAKETQYF,TGTGCCAGCAGCTTAGGTGGACTAGCCAAAGAGACCCAGTACTTC
TRBD1,NA,TRBJ2-5,TRBV6-5,CASVPTGEEETQYF,TGTGCCAGCGTCCCGACAGGGGAGGAAGAGACCCAGTACTTC
NA,NA,TRBJ2-7,TRBV4-1,CASSHFRTDAYEQYF,TGCGCCAGCAGCCATTTTAGGACAGACGCCTACGAGCAGTACTTC
NA,NA,TRBJ2-3,TRBV29-1,CSVEAGTLSTDTQYF,TGCAGCGTTGAAGCCGGGACTCTTAGCACAGATACGCAGTATTTT
NA,NA,TRBJ2-7,TRBV7-9,CASSLGGAPPYEQYF,TGTGCCAGCAGCTTAGGAGGTGCGCCACCTTACGAGCAGTACTTC